This T cell receptor (beta chain) was sequenced in a study of blood T cell repertoires in COVID-19. Study details: Collection of acute and convalescent COVID-19 samples took place in the United States, Italy and Spain.

This CDR3 spans 14 amino acids. Germline CDR1 reads KGHSH; CDR2 reads LQKENI. V gave up 3 bases and J gave up 5 bases, with 8 bases separating them. Produced via immunoSEQ multiplex PCR; TCRdb's table is partial and in-frame only. The profile shows 250,000 to 350,000 clones, around nine tenths of them singletons. The sequenced sample consisted of PBMCs or T cells enriched from blood (not recorded which). V is TRBV18 and J is TRBJ1-6, with D hard to call. The clonotype was recovered from a woman in her forties or fifties who had been exposed to COVID-19. The CDR3 region is CASSPVSDNSPLHF. Here the CDR3 DNA reads TGTGCCAGCTCACCTGTCAGTGATAATTCACCCCTCCACTTT.